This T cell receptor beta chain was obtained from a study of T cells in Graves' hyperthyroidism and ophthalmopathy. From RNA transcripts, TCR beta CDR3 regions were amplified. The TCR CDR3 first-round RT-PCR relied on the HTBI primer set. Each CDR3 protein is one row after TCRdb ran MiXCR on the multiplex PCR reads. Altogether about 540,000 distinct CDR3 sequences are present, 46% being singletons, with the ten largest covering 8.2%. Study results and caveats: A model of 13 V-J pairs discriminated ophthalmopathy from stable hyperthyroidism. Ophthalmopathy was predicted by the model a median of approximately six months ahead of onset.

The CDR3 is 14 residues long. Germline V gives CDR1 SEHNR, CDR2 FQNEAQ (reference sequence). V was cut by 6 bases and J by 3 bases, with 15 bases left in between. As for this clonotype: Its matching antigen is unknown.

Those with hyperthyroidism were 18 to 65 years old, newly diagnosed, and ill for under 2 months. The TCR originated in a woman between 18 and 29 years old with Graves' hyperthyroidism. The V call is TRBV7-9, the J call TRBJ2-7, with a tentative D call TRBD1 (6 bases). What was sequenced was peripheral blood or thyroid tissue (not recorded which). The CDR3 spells CASSSHRDNYEQYF. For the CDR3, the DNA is TGTGCCAGCAGTTCGCACCGGGACAACTACGAGCAGTACTTC.